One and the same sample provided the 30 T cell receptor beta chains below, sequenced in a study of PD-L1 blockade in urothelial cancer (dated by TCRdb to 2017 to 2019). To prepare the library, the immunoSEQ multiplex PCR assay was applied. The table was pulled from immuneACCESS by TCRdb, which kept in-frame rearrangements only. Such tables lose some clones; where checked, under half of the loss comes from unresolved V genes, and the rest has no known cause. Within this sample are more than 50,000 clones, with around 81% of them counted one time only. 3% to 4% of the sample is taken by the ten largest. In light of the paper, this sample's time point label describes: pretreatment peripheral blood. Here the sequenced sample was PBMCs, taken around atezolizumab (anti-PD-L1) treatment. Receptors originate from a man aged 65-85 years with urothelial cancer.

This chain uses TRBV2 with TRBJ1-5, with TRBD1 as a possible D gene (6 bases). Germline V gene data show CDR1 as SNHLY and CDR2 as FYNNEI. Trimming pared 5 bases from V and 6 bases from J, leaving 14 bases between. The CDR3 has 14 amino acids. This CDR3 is CASSMTGNSQPQHF. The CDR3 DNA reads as TGTGCCAGCAGTATGACAGGTAATAGTCAGCCCCAGCATTTT.

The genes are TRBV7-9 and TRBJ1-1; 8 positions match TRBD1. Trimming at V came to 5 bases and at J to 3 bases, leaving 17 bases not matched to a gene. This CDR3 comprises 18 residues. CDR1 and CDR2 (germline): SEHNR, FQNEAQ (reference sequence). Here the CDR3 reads CASSTTVRTGPIDTEAFF. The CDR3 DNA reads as TGTGCCAGCAGCACTACCGTTCGGACAGGGCCAATTGACACTGAAGCTTTCTTT.

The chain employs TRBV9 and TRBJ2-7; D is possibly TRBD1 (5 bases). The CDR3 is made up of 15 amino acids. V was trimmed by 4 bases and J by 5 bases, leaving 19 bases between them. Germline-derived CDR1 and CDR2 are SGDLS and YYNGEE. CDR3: CASSLTGDPLDEQYF. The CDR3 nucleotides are TGTGCCAGCAGCCTCACAGGAGATCCCCTTGACGAGCAGTACTTC. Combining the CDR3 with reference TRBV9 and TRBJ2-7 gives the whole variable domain DSGVTQTPKHLITATGQRVTLRCSPRSGDLSVYWYQQSLDQGLQFLIQYYNGEERAKGNILERFSAQQFPDLHSELNLSSLELGDSALYFCASSLTGDPLDEQYFGPGTRLTVT.

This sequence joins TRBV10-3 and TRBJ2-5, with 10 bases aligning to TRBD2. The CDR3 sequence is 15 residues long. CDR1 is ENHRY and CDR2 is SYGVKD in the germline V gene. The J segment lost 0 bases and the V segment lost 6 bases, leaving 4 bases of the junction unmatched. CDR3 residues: CAISGTSAHQETQYF. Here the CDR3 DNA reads TGTGCCATCAGCGGGACTAGCGCCCACCAAGAGACCCAGTACTTC.

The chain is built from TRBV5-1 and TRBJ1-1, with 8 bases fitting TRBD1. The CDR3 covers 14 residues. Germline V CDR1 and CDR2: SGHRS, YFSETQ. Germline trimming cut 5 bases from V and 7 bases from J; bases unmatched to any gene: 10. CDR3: CASRDTGGSGEAFF. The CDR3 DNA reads TGCGCCAGCAGGGACACAGGGGGAAGTGGTGAAGCTTTCTTT.

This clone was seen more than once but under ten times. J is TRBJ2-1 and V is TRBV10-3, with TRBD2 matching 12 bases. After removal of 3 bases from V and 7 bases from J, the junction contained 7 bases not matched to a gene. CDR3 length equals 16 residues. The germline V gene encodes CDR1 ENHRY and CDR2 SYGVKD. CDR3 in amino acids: CAISDPSGRAGNEQFF. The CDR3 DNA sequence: TGTGCCATCAGTGACCCTAGCGGGAGGGCGGGGAATGAGCAGTTCTTC.

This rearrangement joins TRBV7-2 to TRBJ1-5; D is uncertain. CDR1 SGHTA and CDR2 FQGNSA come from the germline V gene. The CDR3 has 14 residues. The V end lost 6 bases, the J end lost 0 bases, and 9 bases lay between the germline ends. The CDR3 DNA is TGTGCCAGCAGGATTAAGAGTAGCAATCAGCCCCAGCATTTT. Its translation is CASRIKSSNQPQHF.

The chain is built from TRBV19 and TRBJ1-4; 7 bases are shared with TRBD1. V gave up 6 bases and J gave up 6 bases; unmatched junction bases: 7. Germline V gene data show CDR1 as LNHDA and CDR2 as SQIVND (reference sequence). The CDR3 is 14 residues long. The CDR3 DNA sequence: TGTGCCAGTAGCTCCGACAGGGACTATGAAAAACTGTTTTTT. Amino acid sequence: CASSSDRDYEKLFF.

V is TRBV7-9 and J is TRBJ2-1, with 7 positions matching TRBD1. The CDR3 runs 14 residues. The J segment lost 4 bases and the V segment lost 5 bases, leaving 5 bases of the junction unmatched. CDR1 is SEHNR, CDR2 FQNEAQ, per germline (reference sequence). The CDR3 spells CASSPGTAYNEQFF. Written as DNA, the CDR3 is TGTGCCAGCAGCCCGGGGACAGCGTACAATGAGCAGTTCTTC.

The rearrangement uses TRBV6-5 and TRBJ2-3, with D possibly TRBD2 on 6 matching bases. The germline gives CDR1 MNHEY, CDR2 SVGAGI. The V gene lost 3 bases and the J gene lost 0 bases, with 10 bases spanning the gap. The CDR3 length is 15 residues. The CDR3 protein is CASSYGRGSTDTQYF. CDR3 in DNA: TGTGCCAGCAGTTATGGACGGGGGAGCACAGATACGCAGTATTTT.

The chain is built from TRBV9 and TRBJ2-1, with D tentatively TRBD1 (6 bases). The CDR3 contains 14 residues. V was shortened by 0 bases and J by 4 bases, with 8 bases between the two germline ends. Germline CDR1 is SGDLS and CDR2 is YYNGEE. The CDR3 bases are TGTGCCAGCAGCGTAGGTGGACAGTACAATGAGCAGTTCTTC. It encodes CASSVGGQYNEQFF. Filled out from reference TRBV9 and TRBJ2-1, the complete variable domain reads DSGVTQTPKHLITATGQRVTLRCSPRSGDLSVYWYQQSLDQGLQFLIQYYNGEERAKGNILERFSAQQFPDLHSELNLSSLELGDSALYFCASSVGGQYNEQFFGPGTRLTVL.

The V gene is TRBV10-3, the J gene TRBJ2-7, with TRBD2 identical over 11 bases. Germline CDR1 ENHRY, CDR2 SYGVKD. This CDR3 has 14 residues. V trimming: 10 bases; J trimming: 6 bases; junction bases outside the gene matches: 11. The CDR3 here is CASSLAGESAEQYF. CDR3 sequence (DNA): TGTGCCAGTTCACTAGCGGGAGAGTCAGCCGAGCAGTACTTC.

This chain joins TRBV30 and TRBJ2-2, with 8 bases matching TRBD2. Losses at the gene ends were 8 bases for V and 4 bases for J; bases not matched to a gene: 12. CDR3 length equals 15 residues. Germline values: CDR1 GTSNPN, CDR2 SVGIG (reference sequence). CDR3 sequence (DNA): TGTGCCCAAGCGGGGTTAGCGGGACCCACCGGGGAGCTGTTTTTT. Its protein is CAQAGLAGPTGELFF.

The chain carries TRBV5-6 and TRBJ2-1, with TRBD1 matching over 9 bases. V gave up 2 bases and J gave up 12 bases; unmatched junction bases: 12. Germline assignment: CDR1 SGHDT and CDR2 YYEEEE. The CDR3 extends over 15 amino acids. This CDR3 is CASSFAGTGQVRQFF. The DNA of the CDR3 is TGTGCCAGCAGCTTCGCCGGGACAGGGCAGGTTAGGCAGTTCTTC.

CDR3: CASSFTGTLNSYEQYF. The CDR3 DNA reads as TGTGCCAGCAGCTTTACTGGGACATTGAACTCCTACGAGCAGTACTTC. V is TRBV7-2 and J is TRBJ2-7; D perhaps matches TRBD1 (6 bases). V gave up 3 bases and J gave up 0 bases, with 15 bases separating them. The length of the CDR3 is 16 residues. CDR1 is SGHTA and CDR2 is FQGNSA in the germline V gene.

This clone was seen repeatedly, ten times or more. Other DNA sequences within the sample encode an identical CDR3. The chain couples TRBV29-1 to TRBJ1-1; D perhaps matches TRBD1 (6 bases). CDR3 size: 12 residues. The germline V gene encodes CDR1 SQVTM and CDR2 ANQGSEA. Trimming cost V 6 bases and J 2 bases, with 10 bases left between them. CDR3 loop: CSVTGGNTEAFF. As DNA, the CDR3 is TGCAGCGTGACAGGCGGAAACACTGAAGCTTTCTTT. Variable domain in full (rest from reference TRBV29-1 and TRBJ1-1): SAVISQKPSRDICQRGTSLTIQCQVDSQVTMMFWYRQQPGQSLTLIATANQGSEATYESGFVIDKFPISRPNLTFSTLTVSNMSPEDSSIYLCSVTGGNTEAFFGQGTRLTVV.

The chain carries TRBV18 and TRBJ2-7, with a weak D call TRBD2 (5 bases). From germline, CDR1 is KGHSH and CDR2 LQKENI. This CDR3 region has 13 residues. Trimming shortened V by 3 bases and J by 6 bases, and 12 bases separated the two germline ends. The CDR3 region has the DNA TGTGCCAGCTCACCGACGGTACTAGGCGAGCAGTACTTC. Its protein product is CASSPTVLGEQYF.

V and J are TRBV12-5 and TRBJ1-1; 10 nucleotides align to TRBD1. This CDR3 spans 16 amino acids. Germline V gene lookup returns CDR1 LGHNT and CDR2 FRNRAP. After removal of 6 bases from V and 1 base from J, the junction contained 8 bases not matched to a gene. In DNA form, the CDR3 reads TGTGCTAGTGGCCGAAGACAGGGGGCGACGAACACTGAAGCTTTCTTT. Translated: CASGRRQGATNTEAFF.

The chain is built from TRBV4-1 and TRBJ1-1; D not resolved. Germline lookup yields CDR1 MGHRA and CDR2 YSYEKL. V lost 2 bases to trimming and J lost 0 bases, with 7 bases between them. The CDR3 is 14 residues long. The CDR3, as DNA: TGCGCCAGCAGCCAACTCGTAGTGAACACTGAAGCTTTCTTT. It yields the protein CASSQLVVNTEAFF.

The CDR3 region is CASSLRPGQGTNNEQFF. In DNA, the CDR3 is TGTGCCAGCAGTCTTCGACCGGGACAGGGGACAAACAATGAGCAGTTCTTC. This sequence joins TRBV28 and TRBJ2-1, with 10 bases lining up with TRBD1. V trimming: 5 bases; J trimming: 5 bases; junction bases outside the gene matches: 12. The CDR3 covers 17 residues. The V gene's germline CDR1 is MDHEN and CDR2 SYDVKM.

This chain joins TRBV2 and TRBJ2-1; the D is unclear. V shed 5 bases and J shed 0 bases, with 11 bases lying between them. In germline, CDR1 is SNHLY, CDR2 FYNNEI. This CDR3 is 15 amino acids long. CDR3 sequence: CASSQTGDSYNEQFF. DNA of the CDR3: TGTGCCAGCAGTCAGACTGGCGACTCCTACAATGAGCAGTTCTTC.

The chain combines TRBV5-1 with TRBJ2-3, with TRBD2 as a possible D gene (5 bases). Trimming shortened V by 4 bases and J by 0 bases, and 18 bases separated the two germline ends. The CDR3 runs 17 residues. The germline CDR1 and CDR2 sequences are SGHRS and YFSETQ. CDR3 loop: CASSEDPTKLSTDTQYF. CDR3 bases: TGCGCCAGCAGCGAAGATCCGACTAAACTGAGCACAGATACGCAGTATTTT. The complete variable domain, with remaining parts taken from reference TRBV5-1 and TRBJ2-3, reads KAGVTQTPRYLIKTRGQQVTLSCSPISGHRSVSWYQQTPGQGLQFLFEYFSETQRNKGNFPGRFSGRQFSNSRSEMNVSTLELGDSALYLCASSEDPTKLSTDTQYFGPGTRLTVL.

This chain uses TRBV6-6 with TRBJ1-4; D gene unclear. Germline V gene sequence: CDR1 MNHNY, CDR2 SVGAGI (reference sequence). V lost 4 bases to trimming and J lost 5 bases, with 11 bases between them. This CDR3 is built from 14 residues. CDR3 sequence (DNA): TGTGCCAGCAGTTCTCCGCAGTCAAATGAAAAACTGTTTTTT. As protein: CASSSPQSNEKLFF.

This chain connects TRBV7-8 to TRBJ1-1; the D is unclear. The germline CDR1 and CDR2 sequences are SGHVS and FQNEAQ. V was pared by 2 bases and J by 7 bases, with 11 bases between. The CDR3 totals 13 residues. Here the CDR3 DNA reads TGTGCCAGCAGCTTATTGCGGGTCAGTGAAGCTTTCTTT. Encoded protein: CASSLLRVSEAFF.

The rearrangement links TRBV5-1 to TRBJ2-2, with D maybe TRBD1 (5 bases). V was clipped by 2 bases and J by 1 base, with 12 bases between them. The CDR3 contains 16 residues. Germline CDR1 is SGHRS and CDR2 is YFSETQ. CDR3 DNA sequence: TGCGCCAGCAGCTTCAGACAACAGGAGAACACCGGGGAGCTGTTTTTT. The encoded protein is CASSFRQQENTGELFF.

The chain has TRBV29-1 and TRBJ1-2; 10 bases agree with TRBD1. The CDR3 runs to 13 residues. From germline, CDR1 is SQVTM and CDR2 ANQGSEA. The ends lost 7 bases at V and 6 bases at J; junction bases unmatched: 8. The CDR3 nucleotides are TGCAGCGCCCCGGTCGGACAGGGGGATGGCTACACCTTC. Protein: CSAPVGQGDGYTF.

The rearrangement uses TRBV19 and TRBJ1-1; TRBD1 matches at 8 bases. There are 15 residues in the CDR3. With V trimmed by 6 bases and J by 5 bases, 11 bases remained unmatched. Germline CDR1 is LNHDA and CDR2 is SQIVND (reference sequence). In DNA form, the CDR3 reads TGTGCCAGTAGCCTTTCGACAGGGGCCCGGACTGAAGCTTTCTTT. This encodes CASSLSTGARTEAFF.

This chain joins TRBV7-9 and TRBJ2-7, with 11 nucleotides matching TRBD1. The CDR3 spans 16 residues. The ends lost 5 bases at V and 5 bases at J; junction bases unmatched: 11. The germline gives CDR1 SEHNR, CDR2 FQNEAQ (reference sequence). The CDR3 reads CASSQGLGDRGNEQYF. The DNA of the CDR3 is TGTGCCAGCAGCCAGGGGTTAGGGGACAGGGGGAACGAGCAGTACTTC. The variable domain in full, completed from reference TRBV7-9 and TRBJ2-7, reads DTGVSQNPRHKITKRGQNVTFRCDPISEHNRLYWYRQTLGQGPEFLTYFQNEAQLEKSRLLSDRFSAERPKGSFSTLEIQRTEQGDSAMYLCASSQGLGDRGNEQYFGPGTRLTVT.

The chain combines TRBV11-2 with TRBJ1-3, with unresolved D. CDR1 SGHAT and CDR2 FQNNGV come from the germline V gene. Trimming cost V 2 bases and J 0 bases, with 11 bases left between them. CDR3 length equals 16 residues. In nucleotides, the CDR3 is TGTGCCAGCAGCTTATGGTCGGGTGTCTCTGGAAACACCATATATTTT. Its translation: CASSLWSGVSGNTIYF.

The CDR3 region has the DNA TGTGCCAGTAGTATAGACGGCACAGATACGCAGTATTTT. Translation gives CASSIDGTDTQYF. The chain couples TRBV19 to TRBJ2-3; D is undetermined. CDR3 size: 13 residues. Germline CDR1 LNHDA, CDR2 SQIVND (reference sequence). The V gene lost 0 bases and the J gene lost 1 base, with 2 bases spanning the gap.